The clone carrying this T cell receptor delta chain has a handful of counts. Its specificity is not known. The TCRdb protein, from a much larger clone, departs from this DNA's translation at residue 11, likely by read error; the protein shown derives from the DNA. Bulk repertoires came from Vgamma9/Vdelta2+ or Vdelta2-negative gammadelta T cells flow-sorted from PBMC. The data are from a study of γδ T cells in repeated Plasmodium falciparum infection. The overall study: Four controlled malaria infections with P. falciparum NF54 spanned roughly 640 days. Sampling occurred at baseline, pre-infection for selected infections, and 21 days post-infection. Findings and limits, study-wide: Many TCRgamma sequences overlapped between individuals in stable Vgamma9/Vdelta2+ repertoires.

Germline CDR1 is TSWWSYY and CDR2 is QGS. The CDR3 length is 18 residues. The junction had 13 bases not matched to a gene; V was cut back by 4 bases and J by 1 base. Both TRG and TRD chains were sequenced from each sorted sample. TCRdb redid the clone calls on the multiplex PCR reads with CATT. The data show around 52,000 delta-chain clones, around 1.7% seen once. The clonotype comes from a pool of human donors (malaria-infected and uninfected, not separated). The gene calls are TRDV1 and TRDJ1; 9 positions agree with TRDD3. In the absence of a J gene in TCRdb, the DNA was matched to germline to assign it here. Sequencing used gamma-delta T cells from blood. CDR3 bases: TGTGCTCTTGGGGCCACGCAATACTGGGGGACCCCCACCGATAAACTCATCTTT. Translated, it gives CALGATQYWGTPTDKLIF.